The rows below give T cell receptor beta chains drawn from one sample of a study of blood T cell repertoires in COVID-19. Clones were read by immunoSEQ multiplex PCR, and TCRdb kept only the in-frame ones, dropping some. The sample holds 25,000 to 30,000 clones, approximately 84% seen once. The sequenced sample consisted of peripheral blood. Source of these receptors: a woman aged 60 to 75 with acute or convalescent COVID-19. The CDR3 runs from the conserved cysteine through the conserved F or W. A D gene is named only where the DNA matches it firmly. Some rows mark clone size as missing; the rest say once, few, many or name a class of expanded clone.

d_gene	j_gene	len	abundance	v_gene	CDR3nt	CDR3aa
-	TRBJ1-4	12	-	TRBV2	TGTGCCAGCGGGGGGGGTTGGGAAAAACTGTTTTTT	CASGGGWEKLFF
TRBD1	TRBJ2-6	13	-	TRBV5-5	TGTGCCAGCAGCTGGGACAGGTACAACGTCCTGACTTTC	CASSWDRYNVLTF
TRBD2	TRBJ2-3	14	-	TRBV7-3	TGTGCCAGCAGCCCAGCGGGGGCCACAGATACGCAGTATTTT	CASSPAGATDTQYF
-	TRBJ1-2	15	-	TRBV5-1	TGCGCCAGCAGCTTACAGGCCTCCCGCGGCTATGGCTACACCTTC	CASSLQASRGYGYTF
TRBD1	TRBJ2-1	14	-	TRBV7-2	TGTGCCAGCAGCTTAGGACAGGGGTACAATGAGCAGTTCTTC	CASSLGQGYNEQFF
TRBD1	TRBJ2-7	14	few	TRBV5-1	TGCGCCAGCAGCCCCATCCAGGGGGCCTACGAGCAGTACTTC	CASSPIQGAYEQYF
TRBD1	TRBJ1-6	14	few	TRBV19	TGTGCCAGTAAGGCAGGGGGCGAGAATTCACCCCTCCACTTT	CASKAGGENSPLHF
-	TRBJ2-3	16	-	TRBV21-1	TGTGCCAGCAGCATCCGGGTTAAAGCGAACACAGATACGCAGTATTTT	CASSIRVKANTDTQYF
TRBD1	TRBJ1-2	14	-	TRBV5-1	TGCGCCACCCGACAGGGGACCACTAACTATGGCTACACCTTC	CATRQGTTNYGYTF
TRBD2	TRBJ2-1	15	-	TRBV28	TGTGCCAGCAGCATCGCAGCAGCGGGGGACAATGAGCAGTTCTTC	CASSIAAAGDNEQFF
TRBD1	TRBJ2-7	14	-	TRBV29-1	TGCAGCGTCCAGGGGGACAGGGGTCCCTACGAGCAGTACTTC	CSVQGDRGPYEQYF
-	TRBJ1-2	13	few	TRBV28	TGTGCCAGCAGTTTGAAGAGGGAGAGCAGCTACACCTTC	CASSLKRESSYTF
-	TRBJ2-7	12	once	TRBV2	TGTGCCAGCAGTGACACAGGTTACGAGCAGTACTTC	CASSDTGYEQYF
-	TRBJ2-2	15	-	TRBV5-1	TGCGCCAGCACCGCGGCGGCAGGGTACACCGGGGAGCTGTTTTTT	CASTAAAGYTGELFF
-	TRBJ1-1	15	-	TRBV6-6	TGTGCCAGCAGTCCCCTAGACAGATTGAACACTGAAGCTTTCTTT	CASSPLDRLNTEAFF